This T cell receptor (beta chain) stems from a study of PD-1 blockade in classical Hodgkin lymphoma. Turning to the study itself: Patients got intravenous nivolumab 3 mg/kg every 2 weeks. Whole-study results and caveats: Newly diagnosed and completely responding patients shared comparable baseline diversity.

This table comes from immunoSEQ multiplex PCR, and its TCRdb copy is limited to in-frame clones, with some not included. Of roughly 15,000 clones in the sample, 80% to 90% were seen once. This clone has just one count. The antigen is undetermined. Germline-derived CDR1 and CDR2 are SNHLY and FYNNEI. The CDR3 covers 13 residues. Trimming removed 11 bases at V and 7 bases at J, with 20 bases between. Documented time point: cycle 4 day 1 (C4D1), after six to seven weeks of nivolumab. Every single patient, without exception, relapsed after autologous stem cell transplantation, and brentuximab vedotin exposure varied.

The V call is TRBV2, the J call TRBJ1-1, with D possibly being TRBD1 (6 bases). The sequencing used peripheral blood mononuclear cells (PBMCs), collected before the fourth cycle of nivolumab. The TCR comes from a human donor with classical Hodgkin lymphoma. The CDR3 DNA is TGTGCCTCACGTCGGGGGGCGGAGAGTGAAGCTTTCTTT. Protein product: CASRRGAESEAFF.